This TCR beta chain was captured by sequencing in a study of tumor and adjacent non-tumor tissue in lung cancer. Turning to the study itself: Aged about 30 to 76 years, patients included fewer than 11 men and a few women with stage I to III disease. Study-wide results and caveats: Tumor repertoires had a smaller top 100 clone share than normal lung.

The library came from three nested PCR rounds adapted from ARM-PCR protocols. TCRdb ran MiXCR on the multiplex PCR reads and lists one entry per CDR3 protein. Among fewer than 85,000 distinct CDR3 sequences listed, roughly 72% were seen once. Comments on this clonotype: Its specificity is unknown.

No cell sorting was done before RNA was extracted from the tissue. Chemotherapy-naive patients with new lung cancer underwent thoracic surgery in China, August–November 2014. The V and J ends lost 2 bases and 4 bases respectively, with 8 bases between them. The CDR3 is 12 residues long. CDR1 and CDR2 (germline): GTSNPN, SVGIG (reference sequence). The sequence came from a man aged 55 to 70 with non-small cell lung cancer. The chain recombines TRBV30 with TRBJ1-2; D is uncertain. Sequencing was carried out using lung tumor tissue. The CDR3 sequence is CAWSTRAYGYTF. CDR3 sequence (DNA): TGTGCCTGGAGTACGAGAGCCTATGGCTACACCTTC.